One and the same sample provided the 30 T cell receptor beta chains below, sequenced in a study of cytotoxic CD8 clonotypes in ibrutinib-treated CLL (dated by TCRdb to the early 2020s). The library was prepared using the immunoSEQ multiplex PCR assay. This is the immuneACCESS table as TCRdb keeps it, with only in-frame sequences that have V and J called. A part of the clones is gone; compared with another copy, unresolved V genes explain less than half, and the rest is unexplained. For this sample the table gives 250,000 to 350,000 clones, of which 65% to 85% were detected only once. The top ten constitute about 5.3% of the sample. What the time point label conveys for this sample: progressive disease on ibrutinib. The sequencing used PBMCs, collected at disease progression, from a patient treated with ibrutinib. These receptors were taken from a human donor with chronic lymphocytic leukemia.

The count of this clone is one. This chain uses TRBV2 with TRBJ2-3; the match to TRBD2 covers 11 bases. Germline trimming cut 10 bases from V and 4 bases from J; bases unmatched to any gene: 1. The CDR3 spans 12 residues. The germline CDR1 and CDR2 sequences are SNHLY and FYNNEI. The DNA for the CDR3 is TGTGCCACACTAGCGGGGGCAGATACGCAGTATTTT. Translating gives CATLAGADTQYF.

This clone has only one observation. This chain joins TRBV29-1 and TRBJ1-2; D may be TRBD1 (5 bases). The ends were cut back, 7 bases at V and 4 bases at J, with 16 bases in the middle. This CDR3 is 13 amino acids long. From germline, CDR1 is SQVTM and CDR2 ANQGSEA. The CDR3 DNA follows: TGCAGCGCTTCGACGGGGGGTATCTATGGCTACACCTTC. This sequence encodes CSASTGGIYGYTF.

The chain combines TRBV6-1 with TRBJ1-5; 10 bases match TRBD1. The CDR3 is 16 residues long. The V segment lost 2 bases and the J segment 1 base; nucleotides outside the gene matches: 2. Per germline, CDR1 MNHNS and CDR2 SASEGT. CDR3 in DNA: TGTGCCAGCAGTGAATGGGACAGGGGAAGCAATCAGCCCCAGCATTTT. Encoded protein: CASSEWDRGSNQPQHF.

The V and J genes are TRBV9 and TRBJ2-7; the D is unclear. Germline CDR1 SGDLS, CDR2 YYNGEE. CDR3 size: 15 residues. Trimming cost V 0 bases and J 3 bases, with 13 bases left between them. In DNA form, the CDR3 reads TGTGCCAGCAGCGTAGGAGGAGCGTGGGGCTACGAGCAGTACTTC. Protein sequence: CASSVGGAWGYEQYF.

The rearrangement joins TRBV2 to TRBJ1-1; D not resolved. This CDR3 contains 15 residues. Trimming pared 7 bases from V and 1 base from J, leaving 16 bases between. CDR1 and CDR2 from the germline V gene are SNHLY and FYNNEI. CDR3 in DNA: TGTGCCAGCATTGTCCCCAACAAGAGGAACACTGAAGCTTTCTTT. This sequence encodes CASIVPNKRNTEAFF.

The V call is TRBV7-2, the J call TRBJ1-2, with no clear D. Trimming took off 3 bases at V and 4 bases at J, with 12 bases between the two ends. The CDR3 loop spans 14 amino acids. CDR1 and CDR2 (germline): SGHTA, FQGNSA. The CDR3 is CASSLLGSGYGYTF. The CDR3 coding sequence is TGTGCCAGCAGCTTGCTCGGGTCAGGCTATGGCTACACCTTC. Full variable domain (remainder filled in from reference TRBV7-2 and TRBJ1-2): GAGVSQSPSNKVTEKGKDVELRCDPISGHTALYWYRQSLGQGLEFLIYFQGNSAPDKSGLPSDRFSAERTGGSVSTLTIQRTQQEDSAVYLCASSLLGSGYGYTFGSGTRLTVV.

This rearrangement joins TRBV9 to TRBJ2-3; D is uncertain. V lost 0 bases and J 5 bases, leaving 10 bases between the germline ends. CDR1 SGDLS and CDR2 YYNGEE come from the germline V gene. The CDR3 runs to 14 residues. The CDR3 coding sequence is TGTGCCAGCAGCGTAGATAACGCCGGAGATACGCAGTATTTT. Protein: CASSVDNAGDTQYF.

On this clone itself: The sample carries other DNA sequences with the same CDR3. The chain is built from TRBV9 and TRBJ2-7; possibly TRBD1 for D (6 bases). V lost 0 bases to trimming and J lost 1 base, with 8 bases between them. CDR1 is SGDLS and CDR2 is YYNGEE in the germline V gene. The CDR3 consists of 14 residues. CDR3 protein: CASSVGQASYEQYF. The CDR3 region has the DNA TGTGCCAGCAGCGTAGGACAGGCGTCCTACGAGCAGTACTTC.

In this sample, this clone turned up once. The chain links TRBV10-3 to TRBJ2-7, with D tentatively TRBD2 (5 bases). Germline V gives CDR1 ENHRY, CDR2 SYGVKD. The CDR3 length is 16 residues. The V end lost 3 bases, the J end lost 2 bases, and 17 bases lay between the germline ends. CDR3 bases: TGTGCCATCAGTGACCTTGGACGGGAAAGACCCTACGAGCAGTACTTC. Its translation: CAISDLGRERPYEQYF.

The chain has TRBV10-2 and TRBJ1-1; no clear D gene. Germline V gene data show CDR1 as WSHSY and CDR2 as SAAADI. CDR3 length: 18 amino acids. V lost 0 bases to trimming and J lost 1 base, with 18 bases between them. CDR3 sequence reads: CASSESGFVDLENTEAFF. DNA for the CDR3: TGCGCCAGCAGTGAGTCGGGGTTCGTTGATCTGGAGAACACTGAAGCTTTCTTT.

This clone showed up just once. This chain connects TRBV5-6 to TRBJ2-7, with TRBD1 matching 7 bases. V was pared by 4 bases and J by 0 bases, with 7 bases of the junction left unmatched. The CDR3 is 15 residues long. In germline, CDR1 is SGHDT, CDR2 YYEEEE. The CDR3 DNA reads TGTGCCAGCAGCGTGACAGGGATCAGCTCCTACGAGCAGTACTTC. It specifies CASSVTGISSYEQYF.

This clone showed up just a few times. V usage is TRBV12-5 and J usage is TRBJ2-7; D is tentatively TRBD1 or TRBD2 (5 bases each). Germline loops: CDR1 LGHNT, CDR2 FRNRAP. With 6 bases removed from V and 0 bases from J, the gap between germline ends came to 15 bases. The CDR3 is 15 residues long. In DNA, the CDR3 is TGTGCTAGTGGCCCCCGGGACGGCAGCTCCTACGAGCAGTACTTC. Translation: CASGPRDGSSYEQYF.

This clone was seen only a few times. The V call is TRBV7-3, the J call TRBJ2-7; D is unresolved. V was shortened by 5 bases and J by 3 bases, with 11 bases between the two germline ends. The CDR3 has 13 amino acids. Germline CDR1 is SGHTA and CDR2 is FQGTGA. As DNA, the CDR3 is TGTGCCAGCAGCCCCCAGGTCGGCTACGAGCAGTACTTC. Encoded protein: CASSPQVGYEQYF.

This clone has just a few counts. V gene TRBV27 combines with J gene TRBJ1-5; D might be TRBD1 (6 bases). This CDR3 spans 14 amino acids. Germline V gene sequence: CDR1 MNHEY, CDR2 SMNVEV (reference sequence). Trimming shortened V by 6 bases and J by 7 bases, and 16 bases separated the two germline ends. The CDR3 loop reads CASSPQGLGQPQHF. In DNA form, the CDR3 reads TGTGCCAGCAGCCCGCAGGGGTTAGGCCAGCCCCAGCATTTT.

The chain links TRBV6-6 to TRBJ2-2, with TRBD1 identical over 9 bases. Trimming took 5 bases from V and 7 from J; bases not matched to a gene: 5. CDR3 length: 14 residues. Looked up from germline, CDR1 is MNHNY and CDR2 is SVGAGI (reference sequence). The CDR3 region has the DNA TGTGCCAGCAGTCTGGACAGGGGCTTCGGGGAGCTGTTTTTT. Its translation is CASSLDRGFGELFF.

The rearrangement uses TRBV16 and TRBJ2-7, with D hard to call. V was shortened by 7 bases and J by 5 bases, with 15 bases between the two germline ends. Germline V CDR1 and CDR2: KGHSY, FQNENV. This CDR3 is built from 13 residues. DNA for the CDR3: TGTGCCAGCAAACACGGGTTGCCCAACGAGCAGTACTTC. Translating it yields CASKHGLPNEQYF.

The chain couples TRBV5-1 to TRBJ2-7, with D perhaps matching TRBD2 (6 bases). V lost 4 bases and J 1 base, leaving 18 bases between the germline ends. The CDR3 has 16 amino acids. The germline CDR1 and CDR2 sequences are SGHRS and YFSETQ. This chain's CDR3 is CASSPSLGGSSYEQYF. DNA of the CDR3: TGCGCCAGCAGCCCCTCGCTTGGGGGGAGTTCCTACGAGCAGTACTTC.

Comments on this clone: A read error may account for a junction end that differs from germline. The CDR3 coding sequence is TGTGCCAGCAGTTACTCGAACGCCGGGACAGTCCCCCCCTTT. It translates to CASSYSNAGTVPPF. The chain couples TRBV6-6 to TRBJ1-6; 7 bases line up with TRBD1. The CDR3 totals 14 residues. Germline-derived CDR1 and CDR2 are MNHNY and SVGAGI (reference sequence).

The CDR3 loop is CASSDSTDTQYF. CDR3 sequence (DNA): TGTGCCAGTAGCGATAGCACAGATACGCAGTATTTT. The chain is built from TRBV19 and TRBJ2-3; D gene ambiguous. Germline CDR1 is LNHDA and CDR2 is SQIVND (reference sequence). Trimming took off 6 bases at V and 0 bases at J, with 4 bases between the two ends. CDR3 length: 12 amino acids. The complete variable domain, with remaining parts taken from reference TRBV19 and TRBJ2-3, reads DGGITQSPKYLFRKEGQNVTLSCEQNLNHDAMYWYRQDPGQGLRLIYYSQIVNDFQKGDIAEGYSVSREKKESFPLTVTSAQKNPTAFYLCASSDSTDTQYFGPGTRLTVL.

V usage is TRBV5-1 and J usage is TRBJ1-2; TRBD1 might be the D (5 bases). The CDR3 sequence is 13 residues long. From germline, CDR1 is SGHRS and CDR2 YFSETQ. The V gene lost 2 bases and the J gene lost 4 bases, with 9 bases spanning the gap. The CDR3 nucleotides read TGCGCCAGCAGCTTCAGGGATAGCTATGGCTACACCTTC. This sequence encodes CASSFRDSYGYTF.

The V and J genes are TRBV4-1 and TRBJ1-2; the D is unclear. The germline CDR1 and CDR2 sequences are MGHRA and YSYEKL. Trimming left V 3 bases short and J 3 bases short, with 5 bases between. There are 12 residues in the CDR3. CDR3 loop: CASSHQYYGYTF. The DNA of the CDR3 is TGCGCCAGCAGCCACCAATACTATGGCTACACCTTC.

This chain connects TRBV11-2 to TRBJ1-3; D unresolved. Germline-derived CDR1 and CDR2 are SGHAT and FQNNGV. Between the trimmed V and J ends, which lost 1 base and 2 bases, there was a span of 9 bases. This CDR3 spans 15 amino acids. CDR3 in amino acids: CASSLGMGTGNTIYF. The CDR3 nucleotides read TGTGCCAGCAGCTTAGGGATGGGGACTGGAAACACCATATATTTT.

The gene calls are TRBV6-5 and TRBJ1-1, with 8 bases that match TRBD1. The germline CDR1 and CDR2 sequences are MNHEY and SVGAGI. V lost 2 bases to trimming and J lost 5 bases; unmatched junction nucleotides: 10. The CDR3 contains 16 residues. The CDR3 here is CASSYLPDRVATEAFF. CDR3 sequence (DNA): TGTGCCAGCAGTTACCTTCCGGACAGGGTAGCGACTGAAGCTTTCTTT.

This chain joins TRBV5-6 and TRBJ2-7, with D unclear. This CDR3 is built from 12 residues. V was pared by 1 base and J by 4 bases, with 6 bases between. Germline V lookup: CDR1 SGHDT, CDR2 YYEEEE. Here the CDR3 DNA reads TGTGCCAGCAGCTTGACTGAATACGAGCAGTACTTC. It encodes CASSLTEYEQYF.

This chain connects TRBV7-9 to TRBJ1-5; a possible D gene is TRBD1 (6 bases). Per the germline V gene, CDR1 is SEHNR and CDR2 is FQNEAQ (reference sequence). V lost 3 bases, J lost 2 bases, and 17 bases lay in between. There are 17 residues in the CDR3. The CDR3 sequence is CASSFVSGTKGNQPQHF. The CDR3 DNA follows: TGTGCCAGCAGCTTTGTATCTGGGACAAAGGGCAATCAGCCCCAGCATTTT.

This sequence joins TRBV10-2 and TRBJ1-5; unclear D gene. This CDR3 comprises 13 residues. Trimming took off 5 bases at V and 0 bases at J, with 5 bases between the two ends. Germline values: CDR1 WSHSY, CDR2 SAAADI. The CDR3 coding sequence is TGCGCCAGCAGTTCAGGTAGCAATCAGCCCCAGCATTTT. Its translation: CASSSGSNQPQHF.

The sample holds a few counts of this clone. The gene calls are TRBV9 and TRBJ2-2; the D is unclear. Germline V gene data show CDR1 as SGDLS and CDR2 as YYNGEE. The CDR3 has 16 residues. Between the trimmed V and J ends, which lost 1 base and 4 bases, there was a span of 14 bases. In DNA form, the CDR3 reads TGTGCCAGCAGCGTAACGTCTAGTGTAGGCACCGGGGAGCTGTTTTTT. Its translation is CASSVTSSVGTGELFF.

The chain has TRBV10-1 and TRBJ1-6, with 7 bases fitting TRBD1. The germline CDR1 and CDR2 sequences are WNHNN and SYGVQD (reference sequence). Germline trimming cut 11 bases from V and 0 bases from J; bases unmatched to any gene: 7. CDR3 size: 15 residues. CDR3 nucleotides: TGCGCCCGCCACAGGGGAAGCTCCTATAATTCACCCCTCCACTTT. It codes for CARHRGSSYNSPLHF.

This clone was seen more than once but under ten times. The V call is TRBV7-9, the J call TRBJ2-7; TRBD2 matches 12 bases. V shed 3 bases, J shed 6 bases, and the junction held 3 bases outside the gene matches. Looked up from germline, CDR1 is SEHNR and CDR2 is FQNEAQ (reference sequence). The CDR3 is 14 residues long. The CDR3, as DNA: TGTGCCAGCAGCTTGAAACTAGCGGGAGGCGAGCAGTACTTC. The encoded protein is CASSLKLAGGEQYF.

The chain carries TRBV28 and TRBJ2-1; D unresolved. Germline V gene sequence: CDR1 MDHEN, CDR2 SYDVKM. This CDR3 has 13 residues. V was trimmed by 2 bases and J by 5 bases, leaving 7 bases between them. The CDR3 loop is CASSLIPDNEQFF. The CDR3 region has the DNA TGTGCCAGCAGTTTAATCCCTGACAATGAGCAGTTCTTC.